The 23 T cell receptor beta chains in this list originate from one sample, sequenced in a study of cytomegalovirus exposure and HLA in healthy donors. Use of 60 Vbeta and 13 Jbeta primers characterized the PCR. Here immunoSEQ multiplex PCR was the method, and the copy in TCRdb shows in-frame clones only, minus some. The sample has 110,000 to 150,000 clones; roughly 79% are singletons. The sequenced sample was PBMCs. These receptors were taken from an older woman in good health and CMV-seropositive.

This rearrangement joins TRBV7-6 to TRBJ2-1; 10 positions agree with TRBD1. CDR3 size: 15 residues. The V segment lost 5 bases and the J segment 4 bases; nucleotides outside the gene matches: 5. The germline CDR1 and CDR2 sequences are SGHVS and FNYEAQ. The CDR3 sequence: CASSRGTGEYNEQFF. In nucleotides, the CDR3 is TGTGCCAGCAGCCGTGGGACAGGGGAATACAATGAGCAGTTCTTC.

The gene calls are TRBV30 and TRBJ2-2; D gene ambiguous. The CDR3 totals 14 residues. Germline CDR1 GTSNPN, CDR2 SVGIG (reference sequence). V dropped 0 bases and J dropped 5 bases, with 10 bases sitting between them. CDR3 loop: CAWSVQSGTGELFF. DNA of the CDR3: TGTGCCTGGAGTGTACAATCAGGAACCGGGGAGCTGTTTTTT.

The chain is built from TRBV5-6 and TRBJ2-1; 7 nucleotides line up with TRBD2. With V trimmed by 4 bases and J by 0 bases, 7 bases remained unmatched. The V gene's germline CDR1 is SGHDT and CDR2 YYEEEE. The CDR3 consists of 16 residues. DNA of the CDR3: TGTGCCAGCAGCCTCATAGCGGGTAGCTCCTACAATGAGCAGTTCTTC. Its translation is CASSLIAGSSYNEQFF. Full variable domain (missing parts from reference TRBV5-6 and TRBJ2-1): DAGVTQSPTHLIKTRGQQVTLRCSPKSGHDTVSWYQQALGQGPQFIFQYYEEEERQRGNFPDRFSGHQFPNYSSELNVNALLLGDSALYLCASSLIAGSSYNEQFFGPGTRLTVL.

The V call is TRBV18, the J call TRBJ1-4, with D hard to call. The CDR3 runs to 13 residues. Germline CDR1 and CDR2: KGHSH and LQKENI. V lost 3 bases and J lost 4, with 6 bases in between. CDR3 DNA: TGTGCCAGCTCACCTGCAGATAATGAAAAACTGTTTTTT. Protein sequence: CASSPADNEKLFF.

The chain has TRBV28 and TRBJ2-6, with 7 bases aligning to TRBD1. The CDR3 consists of 17 residues. With 1 base clipped from V and 2 bases from J, the junction kept 5 bases outside the gene matches. Germline values: CDR1 MDHEN, CDR2 SYDVKM. The CDR3 sequence: CASSLYQGDPGANVLTF. In DNA, the CDR3 is TGTGCCAGCAGTTTATATCAGGGGGACCCTGGGGCCAACGTCCTGACTTTC.

The chain employs TRBV4-1 and TRBJ1-4; 10 nucleotides line up with TRBD1. The CDR3 is 14 amino acids. V shed 6 bases and J 7 bases; nucleotides not matched to a gene: 5. The germline CDR1 and CDR2 sequences are MGHRA and YSYEKL. CDR3 sequence reads: CASSMDRGSEKLFF. The CDR3, as DNA: TGCGCCAGCAGTATGGACAGGGGGTCTGAAAAACTGTTTTTT.

V is TRBV27 and J is TRBJ2-1, with 9 bases fitting TRBD2. V was clipped by 1 base and J by 10 bases; unmatched bases: 8. This CDR3 region has 15 residues. Germline CDR1 reads MNHEY; CDR2 reads SMNVEV (reference sequence). The CDR3 region is CASSLFGGRAEEQFF. CDR3 nucleotides: TGTGCCAGCAGTTTATTTGGCGGGAGGGCCGAAGAGCAGTTCTTC.

The CDR3 DNA is TGTGCCAGCAGTTTATCTGGACAGCGGAACAATCAGCCCCAGCATTTT. Its translation: CASSLSGQRNNQPQHF. The chain couples TRBV28 to TRBJ1-5; weak D call: TRBD1 (6 bases). Deletions cut 1 base from V and 3 bases from J, with 13 bases between. Germline-derived CDR1 and CDR2 are MDHEN and SYDVKM. The CDR3 covers 16 residues.

The CDR3 coding sequence is TGTGCCAGCAGTGAAGCCCGGGTGAAAGCTTTCTTT. Protein sequence: CASSEARVKAFF. The J gene is TRBJ1-1, the V gene TRBV6-1; D is uncertain. The V end was cut by 0 bases, the J end by 9 bases, with 8 bases between. The CDR3 loop spans 12 amino acids. CDR1 and CDR2 (germline): MNHNS, SASEGT.

The chain recombines TRBV19 with TRBJ1-5; TRBD1 aligns across 7 bases. The CDR3 length is 15 residues. J lost 3 bases, V lost 6 bases, and 8 bases had no gene match. In germline, CDR1 is LNHDA, CDR2 SQIVND (reference sequence). For the CDR3, the DNA is TGTGCCAGTAGGAACACAGGGGTCTCCAATCAGCCCCAGCATTTT. This sequence encodes CASRNTGVSNQPQHF.

The rearrangement links TRBV5-4 to TRBJ2-3, with 13 bases fitting TRBD2. V trimming: 3 bases; J trimming: 4 bases; junction bases outside the gene matches: 11. The CDR3 length is 18 residues. In germline, CDR1 is SGHNT, CDR2 YYREEE (reference sequence). CDR3 bases: TGTGCCAGCAGCTCTTACGGGACTAGCGGGATCGGCCCAGATACGCAGTATTTT. Translated, it gives CASSSYGTSGIGPDTQYF.

The genes are TRBV11-3 and TRBJ2-5; 9 nucleotides agree with TRBD2. Germline values: CDR1 SGHNT, CDR2 YENEEA. CDR3 length: 13 residues. J lost 5 bases, V lost 6 bases, and 4 bases had no gene match. DNA of the CDR3: TGTGCCAGCAGGCCTGGACTAGCGGAGACCCAGTACTTC. The encoded protein is CASRPGLAETQYF.

This clone appeared a single time. The chain is built from TRBV29-1 and TRBJ1-2; D gene ambiguous. The CDR3 runs to 11 residues. With 3 bases removed from V and 7 bases from J, the gap between germline ends came to 9 bases. In germline, CDR1 is SQVTM, CDR2 ANQGSEA. The DNA of the CDR3 is TGCAGCGTTGATGGCAGGCCTGGCTACACCTTC. It encodes CSVDGRPGYTF.

J is TRBJ2-7 and V is TRBV10-3, with 7 bases aligning to TRBD1. Germline V gives CDR1 ENHRY, CDR2 SYGVKD. Trimming took 6 bases from V and 2 from J; bases not matched to a gene: 7. CDR3 length equals 14 residues. The CDR3 reads CAISPGTAAYEQYF. DNA for the CDR3: TGTGCCATCAGCCCCGGGACAGCGGCCTACGAGCAGTACTTC.

In its sample, this clone was seen once. This chain links TRBV7-8 with TRBJ1-5; D gene uncertain. The germline V and J ends were trimmed by 2 bases and 0 bases, with 8 bases remaining between them. Germline V lookup: CDR1 SGHVS, CDR2 FQNEAQ. This CDR3 has 15 residues. This CDR3 is CASSLSQNSNQPQHF. As DNA, the CDR3 is TGTGCCAGCAGCTTAAGTCAGAATAGCAATCAGCCCCAGCATTTT. Looking up the rest from reference TRBV7-8 and TRBJ1-5 gives the full variable domain: GAGVSQSPRYKVAKRGQDVALRCDPISGHVSLFWYQQALGQGPEFLTYFQNEAQLDKSGLPSDRFFAERPEGSVSTLKIQRTQQEDSAVYLCASSLSQNSNQPQHFGDGTRLSIL.

The chain employs TRBV4-3 and TRBJ1-5, with D possibly TRBD1 on 6 matching bases. The CDR3 is made up of 16 amino acids. Germline CDR1 reads LGHNA; CDR2 reads YSLEER. V was pared by 0 bases and J by 5 bases, with 14 bases between. The CDR3 loop reads CASSQDRGFKDQPQHF. DNA for the CDR3: TGCGCCAGCAGCCAAGACAGGGGATTCAAGGATCAGCCCCAGCATTTT.

The rearrangement links TRBV7-3 to TRBJ2-3; possible D gene TRBD1, 5 bases. V lost 5 bases, J lost 0 bases, and 12 bases lay in between. Germline V gene sequence: CDR1 SGHTA, CDR2 FQGTGA. This CDR3 is built from 15 residues. Written as DNA, the CDR3 is TGTGCCAGCAGCGTTCAGGGCGGTAGCACAGATACGCAGTATTTT. Amino acids: CASSVQGGSTDTQYF.

The gene calls are TRBV28 and TRBJ1-2; TRBD1 matches at 7 bases. V shed 7 bases, J shed 5 bases, and the junction held 4 bases outside the gene matches. CDR1 MDHEN and CDR2 SYDVKM come from the germline V gene. CDR3 size: 12 residues. The CDR3 protein is CASTTGHYGYTF. The CDR3 DNA is TGTGCCAGCACGACAGGGCATTATGGCTACACCTTC.

The genes are TRBV10-1 and TRBJ2-5; 8 bases fit TRBD2. The CDR3 length is 17 residues. V gave up 7 bases and J gave up 1 base; unmatched junction bases: 14. Germline lookup yields CDR1 WNHNN and CDR2 SYGVQD (reference sequence). CDR3 protein: CASTGRGGSGTQETQYF. The CDR3 nucleotides read TGCGCCAGCACGGGAAGGGGAGGTAGCGGGACCCAAGAGACCCAGTACTTC.

This sequence joins TRBV5-1 and TRBJ2-7, with D possibly being TRBD2 (6 bases). Germline V lookup: CDR1 SGHRS, CDR2 YFSETQ. The CDR3 covers 13 residues. V shed 3 bases and J shed 7 bases, with 14 bases lying between them. CDR3 in amino acids: CASSSHSGGEQYF. CDR3 coding DNA: TGCGCCAGCAGCTCGCATTCTGGAGGGGAGCAGTACTTC.

V usage is TRBV27 and J usage is TRBJ2-1, with 9 nucleotides matching TRBD2. Per germline, CDR1 MNHEY and CDR2 SMNVEV (reference sequence). The CDR3 is 17 amino acids. J was trimmed by 8 bases and V by 4 bases; bases with no gene match: 15. The CDR3 here is CASSSPPGLAGAHEQFF. The CDR3 DNA reads TGTGCCAGCAGTTCTCCCCCAGGGTTAGCGGGAGCCCATGAGCAGTTCTTC.

V usage is TRBV5-5 and J usage is TRBJ2-3; 9 bases map to TRBD2. There are 16 residues in the CDR3. CDR1 SGHKS and CDR2 YYEKEE come from the germline V gene (reference sequence). The V and J ends lost 4 bases and 2 bases, in that order; junction bases with no gene match: 8. CDR3 sequence reads: CASSVIAGEVTDTQYF. CDR3 nucleotide sequence: TGTGCCAGCAGCGTAATAGCGGGAGAGGTCACAGATACGCAGTATTTT. Looking up the rest from reference TRBV5-5 and TRBJ2-3 gives the full variable domain: DAGVTQSPTHLIKTRGQQVTLRCSPISGHKSVSWYQQVLGQGPQFIFQYYEKEERGRGNFPDRFSARQFPNYSSELNVNALLLGDSALYLCASSVIAGEVTDTQYFGPGTRLTVL.

The chain links TRBV10-3 to TRBJ2-3; the match to TRBD1 covers 10 bases. J was trimmed by 0 bases and V by 6 bases; bases with no gene match: 3. CDR1 is ENHRY, CDR2 SYGVKD, per germline. This CDR3 contains 15 residues. The CDR3, as DNA: TGTGCCATCAGCCGGACAGGGGGAAGCACAGATACGCAGTATTTT. It codes for CAISRTGGSTDTQYF.